This T cell receptor beta chain was sequenced in a study of blood T cell repertoires in COVID-19. Overall study context: The United States, Italy and Spain supplied acute and convalescent COVID-19 samples. PBMCs, B-cell-depleted T cells, or T cells provided the cDNA or gDNA that made up the material.

V was trimmed by 1 base and J by 5 bases, leaving 6 bases between them. Germline loops: CDR1 DFQATT, CDR2 SNEGSKA (reference sequence). The CDR3 runs 11 residues. Libraries were prepared by immunoSEQ multiplex PCR; TCRdb keeps only in-frame clonotypes and omits some of them. The sample yields 200,000 or so clones, approximately 83% seen once. This receptor was identified in a woman aged 60 to 75 with acute or convalescent COVID-19. The chain combines TRBV20-1 with TRBJ2-7; D unresolved. The source material was peripheral blood. CDR3 sequence (DNA): TGCAGTGCTAGAGTAGATAACGAGCAGTACTTC. Amino acids: CSARVDNEQYF.